Below are 9 T cell receptor beta chains sequenced from a single sample in a study of cytomegalovirus exposure and HLA in healthy donors. PCR was performed using 60 Vbeta and 13 Jbeta primers. Only in-frame clones appear in the TCRdb table, and some are missing; sequencing was by immunoSEQ multiplex PCR. The sample includes approximately 60,000 clones, about 86% seen only once; the top ten take around 1.7%. Material: PBMCs. These receptor sequences come from a man aged 40-50 years in good health and CMV-seronegative.

This chain joins TRBV20-1 and TRBJ2-2; no definite D call. Germline lookup yields CDR1 DFQATT and CDR2 SNEGSKA (reference sequence). The CDR3 loop spans 11 amino acids. V dropped 2 bases and J dropped 7 bases, with 5 bases sitting between them. The CDR3 spells CSARLVGELFF. The CDR3 bases are TGCAGTGCTAGACTCGTCGGGGAGCTGTTTTTT.

The CDR3 loop is CASSESVQFQETQYF. The CDR3 DNA sequence: TGTGCCAGCAGTGAATCAGTCCAGTTTCAAGAGACCCAGTACTTC. This chain joins TRBV6-1 and TRBJ2-5, with no clear D. From germline, CDR1 is MNHNS and CDR2 SASEGT. Trimming removed 2 bases at V and 2 bases at J, with 12 bases between. The CDR3 length is 15 residues.

The chain links TRBV30 to TRBJ1-5, with D possibly TRBD1 on 6 matching bases. CDR3 length: 14 residues. V shed 1 base and J shed 0 bases, with 7 bases lying between them. The germline gives CDR1 GTSNPN, CDR2 SVGIG (reference sequence). The CDR3 here is CAWSEQGSNQPQHF. The CDR3 region has the DNA TGTGCCTGGAGTGAACAGGGTAGCAATCAGCCCCAGCATTTT.

This rearrangement joins TRBV10-3 to TRBJ2-3; D is perhaps TRBD2 (6 bases). Germline values: CDR1 ENHRY, CDR2 SYGVKD. The CDR3 extends over 16 amino acids. V dropped 6 bases and J dropped 1 base, with 17 bases sitting between them. The CDR3 DNA sequence: TGTGCCATCAGCCGAGCGGGTGGCGGCCGCACAGATACGCAGTATTTT. As protein: CAISRAGGGRTDTQYF.

The DNA for the CDR3 is TGTGCCAGCAGCCAACAGGGAGTCAATGAAAAACTGTTTTTT. It yields the protein CASSQQGVNEKLFF. The chain is built from TRBV7-2 and TRBJ1-4; perhaps TRBD1 as D (6 bases). Germline V gives CDR1 SGHTA, CDR2 FQGNSA. The CDR3 sequence is 14 residues long. V was trimmed by 5 bases and J by 5 bases, leaving 12 bases between them.

The chain carries TRBV6-1 and TRBJ2-5; 8 bases agree with TRBD2. The J call may be incorrect, as the DNA end agrees better with TRBJ2-7. Germline CDR1 MNHNS, CDR2 SASEGT. CDR3 length equals 15 residues. CDR3 DNA sequence: TGTGCCAGCAGTGAGGTTAGCGGGGCCTCCTACGAGCAGTACTTC. This codes for CASSEVSGASYEQYF.

This clone was seen only a few times. The chain is built from TRBV6-5 and TRBJ2-1, with TRBD2 matching over 8 bases. The V and J ends lost 5 bases and 7 bases, in that order; junction bases with no gene match: 7. The germline V gene has CDR1 MNHEY and CDR2 SVGAGI. This CDR3 is 14 amino acids long. CDR3 DNA sequence: TGTGCCAGCAGTCCCGGGGGGGTTAGGAATGAGCAGTTCTTC. It yields the protein CASSPGGVRNEQFF.

Concerning this clone: The identical CDR3 is also encoded by other nucleotide sequences in the sample. J is TRBJ1-6 and V is TRBV4-1; 9 bases match TRBD1. CDR1 is MGHRA and CDR2 is YSYEKL in the germline V gene. The CDR3 length is 15 residues. V lost 5 bases and J lost 7; bases outside the gene matches: 6. The CDR3 loop reads CASSAEDRGNSPLHF. The CDR3 region has the DNA TGCGCCAGCAGCGCCGAGGACAGGGGCAATTCACCCCTCCACTTT.

The chain links TRBV15 to TRBJ1-1; 7 nucleotides line up with TRBD1. V shed 1 base, J shed 0 bases, and the junction held 5 bases outside the gene matches. Germline V gives CDR1 LNHNV, CDR2 YYDKDF (reference sequence). The CDR3 extends over 16 amino acids. In DNA form, the CDR3 reads TGTGCCACCAGCAGAGGATTGGGACAGATGAACACTGAAGCTTTCTTT. Translated: CATSRGLGQMNTEAFF.